Listed below are T cell receptor beta chains from one sample, sequenced in a study of blood T cell repertoires in COVID-19. Method: immunoSEQ multiplex PCR; TCRdb's copy keeps in-frame clones and lacks some. The sample contains about 130,000 clones, over 70% of which appear only once. Sequenced sample: peripheral blood. Every receptor here comes from a human donor in a cohort sampled during active COVID-19. The CDR3 runs from the conserved cysteine through the conserved F or W. Fields, in order: D gene, V gene, J gene, clone size, CDR3 DNA, CDR3 protein. The D gene is left open where the match is weak. Not every row has a clone size; where given, it reads once, few, many or a size class.

D: TRBD1
V: TRBV6-1
J: TRBJ2-3
size: .
DNA: TGTGCCAGCAGTGACAGGGGGCGCAAGTCAGATACGCAGTATTTT
CDR3: CASSDRGRKSDTQYF

D: .
V: TRBV7-9
J: TRBJ1-6
size: few
DNA: TGTGCCAGCGGCTGGGCTATGGAATCACCCCTCCACTTT
CDR3: CASGWAMESPLHF

D: .
V: TRBV10-3
J: TRBJ2-5
size: .
DNA: TGTGCCATCAGTGAGATTACAGGATTACAAGAGACCCAGTACTTC
CDR3: CAISEITGLQETQYF

D: .
V: TRBV9
J: TRBJ1-3
size: .
DNA: TGTGCCAGCAGCGTAACTACTGGAAACACCATATATTTT
CDR3: CASSVTTGNTIYF

D: .
V: TRBV15
J: TRBJ2-2
size: .
DNA: TGTGCCACCAGCAAGGAGACAGGTTCAAACACCGGGGAGCTGTTTTTT
CDR3: CATSKETGSNTGELFF

D: TRBD2
V: TRBV4-1
J: TRBJ2-1
size: many
DNA: TGCGCCAGCAGCCAAGATGGAGGCGGGAGTTCCTACAATGAGCAGTTCTTC
CDR3: CASSQDGGGSSYNEQFF

D: TRBD2
V: TRBV7-2
J: TRBJ2-1
size: .
DNA: TGTGCCAGCAGCTTAAGGCGAGCGGGAGGTTTGTTCTTC
CDR3: CASSLRRAGGLFF

D: .
V: TRBV6-5
J: TRBJ1-1
size: .
DNA: TGTGCCAGCAGTTACTCGACAGCCACTGAAGCTTTCTTT
CDR3: CASSYSTATEAFF

D: .
V: TRBV5-4
J: TRBJ2-7
size: .
DNA: TGTGCCAGCAGCTTGGGAGCTAGCCGGTTCTCCTACGAGCAGTACTTC
CDR3: CASSLGASRFSYEQYF

D: .
V: TRBV6-6
J: TRBJ2-2
size: .
DNA: TGTGCCAGCAGCCTTACTGCGCTAGCGTTCACCGGGGAGCTGTTTTTT
CDR3: CASSLTALAFTGELFF

D: .
V: TRBV7-2
J: TRBJ2-7
size: .
DNA: TGTGCCAGCAGCCCGGACTCTTCCTACGAGCAGTACTTC
CDR3: CASSPDSSYEQYF

D: .
V: TRBV30
J: TRBJ2-5
size: .
DNA: TGTGCCTGCCCACAGGGTACTTTGGAGACCCAGTACTTC
CDR3: CACPQGTLETQYF